This TCR beta chain was observed in a study of CXCR3-negative and CXCR3-positive naive CD8 T cells (dated by TCRdb to about 2019). About the full investigation: In total, about 135 million TRB reads were obtained, or roughly 1.5 +/- 0.3 million reads per library. Diversity and physicochemical repertoire analyses were performed on around ten donors pooled from two independent experiments. The TRBV-TRBJ cluster analysis covered naive subsets from 5 donors and memory cells from 3 donors.

The full study reports these points: Because surface CD5, which is linked to self-reactivity in mice, was comparable between the naive subsets, TCR interaction strength was also inferred from TRB CDR3 physicochemical properties. Freshly isolated PBMCs were used for most assays because CXCR3 expression went down partially after cryopreservation. Both naive subsets had comparably high repertoire diversity, while memory CD8+ T cells had much lower repertoire diversity. TRB CDR3s from CXCR3-positive naive cells showed higher hydrophobicity (lower Kidera factor 4), lower energy, and higher strength and volume indices than CXCR3-negative naive cells. TRBV-TRBJ usage was similar between naive CXCR3-negative and CXCR3-positive cells from the same donor, while memory cells showed distinct patterns.

About this clonotype: The target of this receptor is not known.

CDR1 GTSNPN and CDR2 SVGIG are derived from the germline V gene (reference sequence). The cysteine opens and the phenylalanine closes a CDR3 of 14 amino acids. Only the protein is on record. This sample was sequenced with a NextSeq 550. The Human TCR Profiling Kit (MiLaboratory) was used to prepare UMI-labeled 5' RACE TRB cDNA libraries. The full amount of extracted RNA was used for cDNA synthesis, and the full amount of resulting cDNA was used for PCR amplification. Libraries were prepared in parallel with an identical number of PCR cycles. The study's own analysis went as follows. With a requirement of at least two reads per UMI, MIGEC and MiXCR extracted about 53,000 +/- 9,400 unique UMI-labeled TRB cDNA molecules per library. On average, approximately 40,000 +/- 10,000 functional in-frame TRB CDR3 nucleotide clonotypes lacking stop codons were found per library. After downsampling to 5000 UMI-labeled TRB molecules per sample, diversity metrics, including normalized Shannon-Wiener and Chao1, were computed in VDJtools. VDJtools computed clonotype-size-weighted physicochemical properties of the central five CDR3 residues: interaction energy, strength, volume and Kidera factor 4. Once TCRdb had reprocessed the reads, it stored one entry per CDR3 protein sequence and supplied no DNA. The V and J calls follow TCRdb's processing rather than the paper's. The sample table gives 100,000 to 150,000 distinct CDR3 sequences. The ten largest account for 0.41% of the sample.

Each CD8+ T cell subset was flow-sorted in triplicate, and 300,000 or so cells per subset were placed directly into RLT lysis buffer. To exclude memory contaminants, naive CD8+ T cells were stringently defined as CD45RO-CCR7+CD27+CD95-. Standard density gradient centrifugation was used to isolate peripheral blood mononuclear cells from buffy coats. A FACSAria III was used to flow-sort naive CD8+ T cells into CXCR3-negative and CXCR3-positive populations. Total RNA was extracted from sorted cells using an RNeasy Mini Kit. The sequence came from a human donor in good health. Some clones in this sample may be carry-over from other donors' samples. Sequenced material: naive CXCR3+ CD8+ T cells from blood. The sample's cell subset or site label, decoded: CD45RO-CCR7+CD27+CD95- naive CD8+ T cells expressing CXCR3 (TNR3+). This chain joins TRBV30 to TRBJ2-2; TCRdb's D call of TRBD1 is untestable without DNA. The CDR3 protein is CAWIRDLNTGELFF.